This T cell receptor (beta chain) stems from a study of blood T cell repertoires in COVID-19. Germline CDR1 and CDR2: SGHRS and YFSETQ. The CDR3 spans 15 residues. With V trimmed by 4 bases and J by 3 bases, 7 bases remained unmatched. The method was immunoSEQ multiplex PCR; TCRdb's version includes in-frame clones alone and lacks a portion of them. The sample lists tens of thousands of clones; 87% were seen once. This receptor was identified in a human donor in a cohort sampled during active COVID-19. The material sequenced was peripheral blood. V usage is TRBV5-1 and J usage is TRBJ2-7; 10 bases fit TRBD1. The DNA of the CDR3 is TGCGCCAGCAGCAACCCGGACAGGGGGGACTACGAGCAGTACTTC. This translates into CASSNPDRGDYEQYF. Full variable domain (missing parts from reference TRBV5-1 and TRBJ2-7): KAGVTQTPRYLIKTRGQQVTLSCSPISGHRSVSWYQQTPGQGLQFLFEYFSETQRNKGNFPGRFSGRQFSNSRSEMNVSTLELGDSALYLCASSNPDRGDYEQYFGPGTRLTVT.